A selection of T cell receptor beta chains follows, all from one sample in a study of blood T cell repertoires in COVID-19. Some clones are missing from TCRdb's copy, which holds only in-frame ones; the method was immunoSEQ multiplex PCR. This sample has roughly 250,000 clones, with more than 80% found just once. The sequenced sample consisted of peripheral blood. Receptors were obtained from a woman aged 40 to 50 with acute or convalescent COVID-19. The CDR3 runs from the conserved cysteine through the conserved F or W. A D gene is named only where the DNA matches it firmly. Clone size appears in some rows only: once, few, many, or a class for an expanded clone.

15	TRBV27	.	TRBJ1-1	TRBD1	TGTGCCAGTGGAAAGGACAGGGGATGGAACACTGAAGCTTTCTTT	CASGKDRGWNTEAFF
14	TRBV10-2	.	TRBJ1-3	.	TGCGCCAGCAGTGCGGGGGGGCTAGGGAACACCATATATTTT	CASSAGGLGNTIYF
14	TRBV5-4	.	TRBJ1-2	.	TGTGCCAGCAGCTTGGCCGGGTCTATCTATGGCTACACCTTC	CASSLAGSIYGYTF
15	TRBV9	.	TRBJ2-3	TRBD1	TGTGCCAGCAGCGACTCCTACAGGGGGCAAGATACGCAGTATTTT	CASSDSYRGQDTQYF
15	TRBV4-1	.	TRBJ1-5	.	TGCGCCAGCAGCCATGACGACAATAGCAATCAGCCCCAGCATTTT	CASSHDDNSNQPQHF
14	TRBV6-5	.	TRBJ2-4	TRBD1	TGTGCCAGCAGTTACGGACAGGGAAAAAACATTCAGTACTTC	CASSYGQGKNIQYF
14	TRBV23-1	.	TRBJ1-2	.	TGCGCCAGCCGGGACTGGGAGAATGGGTATGGCTACACCTTC	CASRDWENGYGYTF
16	TRBV9	.	TRBJ2-1	TRBD2	TGTGCCAGCAGCGTAGCCCCTAGCGGGGGGTATAGTGAGCAGTTCTTC	CASSVAPSGGYSEQFF
18	TRBV7-9	once	TRBJ2-3	TRBD1	TGTGCCAGCAGCACGAGAGTAATTAGGGACAGGGGGACAGATACGCAGTATTTT	CASSTRVIRDRGTDTQYF
15	TRBV18	.	TRBJ1-1	.	TGTGCCAGCTCACCACCGGGGAGGGGAGGCCCTGAAGCTTTCTTT	CASSPPGRGGPEAFF
14	TRBV3-1/TRBV3-2	.	TRBJ1-2	TRBD1	TGTGCCAGCAGGGGACAGGGCGTTAACTATGGCTACACCTTC	CASRGQGVNYGYTF
16	TRBV20-1	.	TRBJ2-1	TRBD2	TGCAGTGCTAGTTCTGGTAGCGGGGGCCCCTACAATGAGCAGTTCTTC	CSASSGSGGPYNEQFF
15	TRBV5-6	.	TRBJ2-2	TRBD1	TGTGCCAGCAGCTCCGGGACAGGGCGGACCGGGGAGCTGTTTTTT	CASSSGTGRTGELFF
14	TRBV10-3	.	TRBJ1-5	TRBD1	TGTGCCATCAGTCACGGACAGGGAAATCAGCCCCAGCATTTT	CAISHGQGNQPQHF